This T cell receptor (beta chain) emerged from a study of T cells after yellow fever vaccination. Germline V CDR1 and CDR2: LGHNA, YSLEER. Trimming stripped 0 bases from V and 7 bases from J, with 8 bases between. The CDR3 sequence is 13 residues long. Findings and limits, study-wide: Abundant bulk-population clonotypes could contaminate the FACS-sorted repertoires.

This clonotype appeared many times. What it binds is not known. TCRdb recomputed calls from the 5' RACE reads with MiXCR, one row per CDR3 protein. The data show over 110,000 distinct CDR3 sequences, roughly 8% seen once. The sequence came from a man aged 25 to 40 who received the YFV17D yellow fever vaccine. J is TRBJ2-3 and V is TRBV4-3; D perhaps matches TRBD2 (5 bases). Specimen: CD4+ T cells sorted from PBMCs, collected 5 days after the yellow fever booster vaccination. Here the CDR3 DNA reads TGCGCCAGCAGCCAAGATCCCGGGAATACGCAGTATTTT. Translation gives CASSQDPGNTQYF.